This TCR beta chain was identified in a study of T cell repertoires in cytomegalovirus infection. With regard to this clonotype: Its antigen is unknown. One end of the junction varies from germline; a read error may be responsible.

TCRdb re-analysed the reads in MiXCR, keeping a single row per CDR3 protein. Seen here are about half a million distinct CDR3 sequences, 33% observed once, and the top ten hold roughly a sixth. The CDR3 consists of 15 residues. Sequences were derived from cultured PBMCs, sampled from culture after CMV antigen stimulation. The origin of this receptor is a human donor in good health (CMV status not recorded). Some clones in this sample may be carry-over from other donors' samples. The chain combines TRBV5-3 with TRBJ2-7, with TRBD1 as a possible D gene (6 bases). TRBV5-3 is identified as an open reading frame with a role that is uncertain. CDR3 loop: CASSLAQGTGYEQYF. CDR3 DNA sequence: TGTGCCAGCAGCTTGGCCCAGGGGACCGGTTACGAGCAGTACTTC.